This T cell receptor beta chain is drawn from a study of OX40 agonist ivuxolimab in advanced cancers. The repertoire was sequenced with immunoSEQ multiplex PCR; TCRdb's copy has only in-frame clones and lacks some. The sample contains about 18,000 clones, about 80% of which appear only once. The CDR3 contains 13 residues. V dropped 6 bases and J dropped 5 bases, with 13 bases sitting between them. In germline, CDR1 is SQVTM, CDR2 ANQGSEA. The chain has TRBV29-1 and TRBJ2-2; tentatively, D is TRBD1 (5 bases). This TCR was recovered from an adult with an advanced solid tumor such as melanoma, head and neck, liver or kidney cancer. Sequenced material: CD4+ or CD8+ T cells sorted from blood, taken in a trial of the OX40 agonist ivuxolimab. CDR3 sequence reads: CSVTVLGTGELFF. CDR3 in DNA: TGCAGCGTGACAGTTTTGGGGACCGGGGAGCTGTTTTTT.